The 10 T cell receptor beta chains below come from one sample, sequenced in a study of T-cell memory formation after mild COVID-19. MiXCR, run by TCRdb on the 5' RACE reads, gives a single entry per CDR3 protein. The sample includes about 210,000 distinct CDR3 sequences, around 26% of them seen just once. The sample comprised PBMCs or a T cell subset sorted from them (not recorded which). These receptor sequences come from an adult woman who had mild COVID-19 (a few samples of this study predate the infection). Cell type and time point are not known.

This clonotype appeared a few times. The J gene is TRBJ2-5, the V gene TRBV15, with 8 bases identical to TRBD2. Germline loops: CDR1 LNHNV, CDR2 YYDKDF (reference sequence). V dropped 1 base and J dropped 5; count of bases not matched to a gene: 12. CDR3 length: 17 residues. CDR3 sequence: CATSRAAAGAWGETQYF. The CDR3 coding sequence is TGTGCCACCAGCAGAGCGGCAGCGGGGGCCTGGGGGGAGACCCAGTACTTC.

The rearrangement joins TRBV15 to TRBJ2-2; D is perhaps TRBD2 (6 bases). CDR1 is LNHNV, CDR2 YYDKDF, per germline (reference sequence). The CDR3 has 16 residues. Trimming stripped 0 bases from V and 1 base from J, with 9 bases between. This chain's CDR3 is CATSREGGWNTGELFF. CDR3 coding DNA: TGTGCCACCAGCAGAGAAGGAGGGTGGAACACCGGGGAGCTGTTTTTT. Based on the CDR3 plus reference TRBV15 and TRBJ2-2, the full variable domain is DAMVIQNPRYQVTQFGKPVTLSCSQTLNHNVMYWYQQKSSQAPKLLFHYYDKDFNNEADTPDNFQSRRPNTSFCFLDIRSPGLGDTAMYLCATSREGGWNTGELFFGEGSRLTVL.

The chain joins TRBV5-4 to TRBJ1-1, with D unresolved. The CDR3 is 14 amino acids. Germline V gene lookup returns CDR1 SGHNT and CDR2 YYREEE (reference sequence). V gave up 1 base and J gave up 1 base, with 8 bases separating them. Here the CDR3 reads CASSLSAGNTEAFF. CDR3 nucleotide sequence: TGTGCCAGCAGCTTGTCTGCGGGGAACACTGAAGCTTTCTTT.

The chain is built from TRBV12-3 or TRBV12-4 and TRBJ2-3; 7 nucleotides agree with TRBD2. With 3 bases clipped from V and 1 base from J, the junction kept 4 bases outside the gene matches. The CDR3 spans 15 residues. The CDR3 spells CASSFGGVGTDTQYF. The CDR3 region has the DNA TGTGCCAGCAGTTTTGGGGGGGTCGGCACAGATACGCAGTATTTT.

This clonotype occurred a few times. The chain combines TRBV20-1 with TRBJ1-1, with no clear D. With 1 base removed from V and 3 bases from J, the gap between germline ends came to 12 bases. The germline V gene encodes CDR1 DFQATT and CDR2 SNEGSKA (reference sequence). This CDR3 spans 14 amino acids. The CDR3 DNA follows: TGCAGTGCTAGAGTGCGGTTCGGAGACACTGAAGCTTTCTTT. It yields the protein CSARVRFGDTEAFF.

A few counts support this clonotype. The chain employs TRBV12-3 or TRBV12-4 and TRBJ2-1, with 9 positions matching TRBD1. The CDR3 loop spans 14 amino acids. V lost 6 bases, J lost 6 bases, and 6 bases stayed unmatched. As DNA, the CDR3 is TGTGCCAGCAGACCTACGACAGGGGGCAATGAGCAGTTCTTC. It translates to CASRPTTGGNEQFF.

V and J are TRBV18 and TRBJ2-5; possible D gene TRBD1, 6 bases. Per the germline V gene, CDR1 is KGHSH and CDR2 is LQKENI. CDR3 size: 15 residues. V dropped 3 bases and J dropped 5 bases, with 16 bases sitting between them. The CDR3 loop reads CASSPYGGGRETQYF. Written as DNA, the CDR3 is TGTGCCAGCTCACCCTATGGGGGCGGCAGGGAGACCCAGTACTTC.

The rearrangement joins TRBV29-1 to TRBJ2-1, with 9 bases lining up with TRBD2. The CDR3 spans 17 residues. The trim removed 4 bases at V and 7 bases at J, leaving 17 bases unmatched. Germline CDR1 and CDR2: SQVTM and ANQGSEA. The chain's CDR3 is CSVVHIAGARGGNEQFF. CDR3 DNA: TGCAGCGTTGTCCATATAGCGGGAGCGAGAGGTGGGAATGAGCAGTTCTTC.

This clonotype showed up just a few times. This chain joins TRBV5-1 and TRBJ2-3, with 14 bases aligning to TRBD2. Germline assignment: CDR1 SGHRS and CDR2 YFSETQ. The junction had 4 bases not matched to a gene; V was cut back by 3 bases and J by 4 bases. The CDR3 length is 16 residues. The CDR3 nucleotides are TGCGCCAGCAGCTCGACTAGCGGGAGGGCGGCAGATACGCAGTATTTT. It yields the protein CASSSTSGRAADTQYF.

In its sample, this clonotype was seen a few times. The chain employs TRBV7-2 and TRBJ2-3, with unresolved D. Germline CDR1 and CDR2: SGHTA and FQGNSA. The V end lost 8 bases, the J end lost 6 bases, and 12 bases lay between the germline ends. The CDR3 is 12 amino acids. Written as DNA, the CDR3 is TGTGCCAGCGGGGATCCACGGGATACGCAGTATTTT. Translating it yields CASGDPRDTQYF.